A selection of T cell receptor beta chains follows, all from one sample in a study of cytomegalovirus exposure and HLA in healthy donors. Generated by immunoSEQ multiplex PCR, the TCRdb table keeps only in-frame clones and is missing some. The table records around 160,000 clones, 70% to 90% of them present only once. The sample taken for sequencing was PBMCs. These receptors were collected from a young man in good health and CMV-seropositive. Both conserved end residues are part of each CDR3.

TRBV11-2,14,CASRRGGSSYEQYF
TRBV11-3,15,CASSLDRYRVYGYTF
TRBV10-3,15,CASGTSGGGYNEQFF
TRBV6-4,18,CASSEHWTGASYTGELFF
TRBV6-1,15,CASSEWSSGGGEQFF
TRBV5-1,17,CASSLGATSGGAVEQYF
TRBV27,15,CASRLQGGSNQPQHF
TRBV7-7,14,CASSHRGPGNTIYF
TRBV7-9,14,CASSDRTGEDGYTF
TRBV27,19,CASSLGTGTSGGAYNEQFF
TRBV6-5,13,CASSTSGPDTQYF
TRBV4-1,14,CASSPGPGDGGYTF
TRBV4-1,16,CASSKPGTGGYNEQFF
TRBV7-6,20,CASSLGDAGGGYATNEKLFF
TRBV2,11,CASSDEVQAFF
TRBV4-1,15,CASSFRQGNTGELFF
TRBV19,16,CASRKLAGGITDTQYF
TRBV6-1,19,CASSGRPLGGRVIAYEQYF
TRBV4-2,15,CASSPTGTSGNEQFF
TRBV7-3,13,CASSTGGANVLTF
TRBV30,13,CAWNRDRDNEQYF
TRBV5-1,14,CASSLEWAGGGYTF
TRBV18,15,CASSHWDRNTGELFF
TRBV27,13,CASSFAENTEAFF
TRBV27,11,CASRDSYEQYF
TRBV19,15,CASSIQGGSNQPQHF
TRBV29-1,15,CSVPRLEWSTDTQYF
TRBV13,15,CASSPRTSGGPSLFF
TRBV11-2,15,CASSQSGTGPYEQYF
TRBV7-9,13,CASSLGGDTEAFF
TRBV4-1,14,CASSQVVGTYEQYF
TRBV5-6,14,CASSFGQDHTEAFF